These 32 T cell receptor beta chains came from one sample sequenced in a study of cytomegalovirus exposure and HLA in healthy donors. A multiplex PCR was run with 60 Vbeta primers and 13 Jbeta primers. The protocol was immunoSEQ multiplex PCR, while the TCRdb copy is restricted to in-frame clones and leaves out a portion. Among approximately 180,000 clones listed, approximately 80% were seen once. What was sequenced was PBMCs. Receptors originate from a woman in her late teens or twenties in good health and CMV-seronegative.

The CDR3 is CAWSVRSPGDSPLHF. The DNA for the CDR3 is TGTGCCTGGAGTGTACGGAGCCCCGGGGATTCACCCCTCCACTTT. The chain employs TRBV30 and TRBJ1-6; D not resolved. Looked up from germline, CDR1 is GTSNPN and CDR2 is SVGIG (reference sequence). Trimming shortened V by 0 bases and J by 8 bases, and 14 bases separated the two germline ends. The CDR3 totals 15 residues.

The chain recombines TRBV4-3 with TRBJ2-1; TRBD2 might be the D (6 bases). The germline CDR1 and CDR2 sequences are LGHNA and YSLEER. Trimming cost V 0 bases and J 0 bases, with 18 bases left between them. This CDR3 region has 19 residues. In DNA, the CDR3 is TGCGCCAGCAGCCAAGATAGGGGAGGCGGCATTAGCTCCTACAATGAGCAGTTCTTC. This translates into CASSQDRGGGISSYNEQFF.

V usage is TRBV7-9 and J usage is TRBJ1-2; D might be TRBD1 (5 bases). Per the germline V gene, CDR1 is SEHNR and CDR2 is FQNEAQ (reference sequence). The CDR3 is 13 residues long. V was shortened by 5 bases and J by 6 bases, with 13 bases between the two germline ends. CDR3 bases: TGTGCCAGCAGCCTTAAGCCAGGGAATGGCTACACCTTC. Translation gives CASSLKPGNGYTF.

CDR3 DNA sequence: TGTGCCATCACCGACAGGGGAGGGACTGGAAACACCATATATTTT. Translated, it gives CAITDRGGTGNTIYF. The rearrangement uses TRBV10-3 and TRBJ1-3, with TRBD1 matching 8 bases. With V trimmed by 7 bases and J by 2 bases, 7 bases remained unmatched. CDR3 length: 15 amino acids. The V gene's germline CDR1 is ENHRY and CDR2 SYGVKD.

The V call is TRBV4-2, the J call TRBJ2-3; D is possibly TRBD2 (5 bases). CDR3 length: 15 residues. Germline loops: CDR1 LGHNA, CDR2 YNFKEQ. V dropped 0 bases and J dropped 5 bases, with 12 bases sitting between them. CDR3 DNA: TGTGCCAGCAGCCAAGATCTAGCCGGCGGAGATACGCAGTATTTT. This gives the protein CASSQDLAGGDTQYF.

The rearrangement uses TRBV9 and TRBJ2-5, with 7 nucleotides matching TRBD2. V lost 4 bases and J lost 3; bases outside the gene matches: 9. Looked up from germline, CDR1 is SGDLS and CDR2 is YYNGEE. The length of the CDR3 is 15 residues. The CDR3 bases are TGTGCCAGCAGCATTGGCCCGGGAGGAGAAGAGACCCAGTACTTC. Translation gives CASSIGPGGEETQYF.

The V gene is TRBV7-2, the J gene TRBJ2-3; D perhaps matches TRBD2 (6 bases). Germline values: CDR1 SGHTA, CDR2 FQGNSA. V was pared by 0 bases and J by 4 bases, with 8 bases between. This CDR3 has 14 amino acids. The CDR3 loop is CASSLALAPDTQYF. Here the CDR3 DNA reads TGTGCCAGCAGCTTAGCTCTAGCGCCAGATACGCAGTATTTT.

This rearrangement joins TRBV7-8 to TRBJ1-2; D perhaps matches TRBD1 (6 bases). From germline, CDR1 is SGHVS and CDR2 FQNEAQ. V lost 3 bases, J lost 4 bases, and 15 bases lay in between. There are 15 residues in the CDR3. The CDR3 DNA follows: TGTGCCAGCAGCTTGGGAGGACAGCGGGGCTATGGCTACACCTTC. It codes for CASSLGGQRGYGYTF.

This rearrangement joins TRBV19 to TRBJ2-7, with D possibly being TRBD1 (6 bases). This CDR3 comprises 13 residues. The V end was cut by 8 bases, the J end by 4 bases, with 15 bases between. Germline V gene sequence: CDR1 LNHDA, CDR2 SQIVND (reference sequence). This CDR3 reads CASVNREIYEQYV. CDR3 DNA sequence: TGTGCCAGTGTTAACAGGGAAATTTACGAGCAGTACGTC.

The chain is built from TRBV7-8 and TRBJ2-3; 9 bases fit TRBD2. The CDR3 is made up of 12 amino acids. Trimming at V came to 3 bases and at J to 8 bases, leaving 0 bases not matched to a gene. CDR1 and CDR2 (germline): SGHVS, FQNEAQ. CDR3 in amino acids: CASSLTSGTQYF. The CDR3 DNA is TGTGCCAGCAGCTTGACTAGCGGTACGCAGTATTTT.

This chain joins TRBV10-2 and TRBJ2-5; 9 nucleotides match TRBD2. This CDR3 is built from 15 residues. The junction had 11 bases not matched to a gene; V was cut back by 3 bases and J by 9 bases. Germline V CDR1 and CDR2: WSHSY, SAAADI. The CDR3 protein is CASSDWTSDMGAQYF. For the CDR3, the DNA is TGCGCCAGCAGTGATTGGACTAGCGATATGGGGGCCCAGTACTTC.

This sequence joins TRBV2 and TRBJ1-2; the D gene is possibly TRBD1 (5 bases). Germline lookup yields CDR1 SNHLY and CDR2 FYNNEI. V dropped 6 bases and J dropped 5 bases, with 13 bases sitting between them. The CDR3 runs 13 residues. The DNA of the CDR3 is TGTGCCAGCAGGAAGACAGAAATATATGGCTACACCTTC. Its protein is CASRKTEIYGYTF.

The V call is TRBV5-1, the J call TRBJ2-3; 7 positions agree with TRBD2. Germline CDR1 SGHRS, CDR2 YFSETQ. The CDR3 spans 16 residues. Trimming cost V 0 bases and J 2 bases; bases outside gene matches: 6. The CDR3 here is CASSLGGTTTTDTQYF. The CDR3 coding sequence is TGCGCCAGCAGCTTGGGGGGGACTACGACCACAGATACGCAGTATTTT.

V is TRBV5-1 and J is TRBJ1-2; 11 nucleotides agree with TRBD1. The CDR3 is made up of 14 amino acids. The ends lost 4 bases at V and 8 bases at J; junction bases unmatched: 7. CDR1 is SGHRS and CDR2 is YFSETQ in the germline V gene. CDR3 DNA: TGCGCCAGCAGCACGACGGGACAGGGGGGCGGCTACACCTTC. Protein product: CASSTTGQGGGYTF.

The V gene is TRBV18, the J gene TRBJ1-1, with D maybe TRBD1 (5 bases). The CDR3 has 17 amino acids. Germline values: CDR1 KGHSH, CDR2 LQKENI. Trimming left V 6 bases short and J 3 bases short, with 23 bases between. CDR3 amino acids: CASSRRGASLDDTEAFF. The CDR3 bases are TGTGCCAGCTCCAGGAGGGGCGCCTCCCTAGATGACACTGAAGCTTTCTTT.

The chain carries TRBV19 and TRBJ1-5, with 7 positions matching TRBD1. In germline, CDR1 is LNHDA, CDR2 SQIVND (reference sequence). V was clipped by 6 bases and J by 2 bases; unmatched bases: 10. The CDR3 covers 16 residues. This CDR3 reads CASRRDSDLGNQPQHF. The CDR3 DNA reads as TGTGCCAGTAGGCGGGACAGCGATTTAGGCAATCAGCCCCAGCATTTT.

The table lists this clone with a few counts. The chain combines TRBV2 with TRBJ2-1; TRBD1 might be the D (6 bases). This CDR3 comprises 12 residues. Trimming cost V 9 bases and J 5 bases, with 11 bases left between them. In germline, CDR1 is SNHLY, CDR2 FYNNEI. The DNA of the CDR3 is TGTGCCAGTCGAGGACAGAACAATGAGCAGTTCTTC. Protein: CASRGQNNEQFF.

V is TRBV27 and J is TRBJ2-7; TRBD2 aligns across 8 bases. The CDR3 covers 14 residues. Germline V gene sequence: CDR1 MNHEY, CDR2 SMNVEV (reference sequence). V was pared by 10 bases and J by 1 base, with 9 bases of the junction left unmatched. Here the CDR3 reads CANPGLVVSYEQYV. In DNA form, the CDR3 reads TGTGCCAATCCGGGACTAGTGGTTTCCTACGAGCAGTACGTC.

This clone was picked up a small number of times. The chain uses TRBV4-2 and TRBJ1-1; D is ambiguous. This CDR3 is 16 amino acids long. V gave up 4 bases and J gave up 9 bases, with 24 bases separating them. CDR1 LGHNA and CDR2 YNFKEQ come from the germline V gene. CDR3 residues: CASSPHLVTGRKKAFF. Here the CDR3 DNA reads TGTGCCAGCAGCCCACATCTAGTGACCGGGAGGAAAAAAGCTTTCTTT.

The chain carries TRBV5-1 and TRBJ2-4, with TRBD1 matching over 8 bases. V gave up 0 bases and J gave up 8 bases; unmatched junction bases: 7. Germline V gives CDR1 SGHRS, CDR2 YFSETQ. The CDR3 is 15 residues long. In DNA, the CDR3 is TGCGCCAGCAGCTTGGATCGCCAGGGGGCAGACATTCAGTACTTC. It specifies CASSLDRQGADIQYF.

The chain combines TRBV19 with TRBJ1-2, with D uncertain. V was shortened by 3 bases and J by 3 bases, with 5 bases between the two germline ends. The CDR3 sequence is 12 residues long. Germline CDR1 and CDR2: LNHDA and SQIVND (reference sequence). In DNA form, the CDR3 reads TGTGCCAGTAGTATCACGGACTATGGCTACACCTTC. Amino acids: CASSITDYGYTF.

The chain joins TRBV11-2 to TRBJ2-5, with TRBD2 matching 7 bases. V was clipped by 5 bases and J by 4 bases; unmatched bases: 7. Germline values: CDR1 SGHAT, CDR2 FQNNGV. The CDR3 contains 14 residues. The CDR3 DNA sequence: TGTGCCAGCAGCCCCTGGACTAGAACAGAGACCCAGTACTTC. Protein sequence: CASSPWTRTETQYF.

This rearrangement joins TRBV11-2 to TRBJ1-1; D unresolved. Germline assignment: CDR1 SGHAT and CDR2 FQNNGV. The germline V and J ends were trimmed by 0 bases and 8 bases, with 10 bases remaining between them. The CDR3 has 13 amino acids. The CDR3 DNA is TGTGCCAGCAGCTTAGAGATTAGCCAGGAAGCTTTCTTT. It translates to CASSLEISQEAFF.

The chain combines TRBV5-1 with TRBJ2-7, with D possibly being TRBD1 (6 bases). Trimming cost V 4 bases and J 4 bases, with 18 bases left between them. The CDR3 loop spans 15 amino acids. The germline CDR1 and CDR2 sequences are SGHRS and YFSETQ. The CDR3 spells CASSPTGSAGYEQYF. CDR3 DNA sequence: TGCGCCAGCAGCCCAACAGGGTCCGCCGGGTACGAGCAGTACTTC.

This clone was detected a few times. The genes are TRBV11-3 and TRBJ2-6, with D tentatively TRBD1 (6 bases). The CDR3 covers 15 residues. The V gene lost 5 bases and the J gene lost 2 bases, with 10 bases spanning the gap. Looked up from germline, CDR1 is SGHNT and CDR2 is YENEEA. In nucleotides, the CDR3 is TGTGCCAGCAGCGAACAGGGAACTGGGGCCAACGTCCTGACTTTC. Amino acid sequence: CASSEQGTGANVLTF.

The chain recombines TRBV28 with TRBJ2-5; weak D call: TRBD2 (5 bases). V lost 5 bases and J lost 2, with 12 bases in between. The CDR3 extends over 14 amino acids. Germline V gene data show CDR1 as MDHEN and CDR2 as SYDVKM. The chain's CDR3 is CASSKLPGQETQYF. The CDR3, as DNA: TGTGCCAGCAGTAAACTCCCGGGGCAAGAGACCCAGTACTTC.

The V gene is TRBV19, the J gene TRBJ1-5; tentatively, D is TRBD1 (6 bases). The CDR3 runs 16 residues. Per the germline V gene, CDR1 is LNHDA and CDR2 is SQIVND (reference sequence). Trimming left V 11 bases short and J 3 bases short, with 23 bases between. CDR3 sequence: CAGGTRAGENNQPQHF. Written as DNA, the CDR3 is TGTGCCGGGGGTACTCGGGCAGGGGAAAACAATCAGCCCCAGCATTTT.

The chain recombines TRBV7-2 with TRBJ2-2; D is uncertain. The V gene's germline CDR1 is SGHTA and CDR2 FQGNSA. Trimming shortened V by 5 bases and J by 5 bases, and 12 bases separated the two germline ends. The CDR3 runs to 14 residues. The CDR3 here is CASSPGSRTGELFF. The CDR3 nucleotides read TGTGCCAGCAGCCCCGGGTCAAGGACCGGGGAGCTGTTTTTT.

This clone has a single count. The chain is built from TRBV6-1 and TRBJ2-2, with 7 bases aligning to TRBD2. The J segment lost 5 bases and the V segment lost 11 bases, leaving 11 bases of the junction unmatched. The CDR3 contains 14 residues. CDR1 MNHNS and CDR2 SASEGT come from the germline V gene. The CDR3 reads CARDGEGRTGELFF. The CDR3 DNA reads TGTGCCCGCGACGGGGAGGGAAGGACCGGGGAGCTGTTTTTT.

This clone was picked up a small number of times. The chain recombines TRBV4-1 with TRBJ2-3; 12 bases fit TRBD2. This CDR3 is 19 amino acids long. The germline V gene has CDR1 MGHRA and CDR2 YSYEKL. Trimming cost V 3 bases and J 0 bases; bases outside gene matches: 10. This CDR3 reads CASSQNPGLAGPSTDTQYF. The CDR3 DNA reads TGCGCCAGCAGCCAGAATCCGGGACTAGCGGGTCCTAGCACAGATACGCAGTATTTT.

This chain links TRBV21-1 with TRBJ2-2; TRBD2, the table's D call, lacks a check against the DNA. TRBV21-1 is tagged as a pseudogene. The CDR3 spans 17 residues. The CDR3 loop reads CASRMSHGSCNTGELFF. CDR3 nucleotide sequence: TGTGCCAGCAGGATGAGTCACGGGAGCTGTAACACCGGGGAGCTGTTTTTT.

The chain is built from TRBV7-9 and TRBJ2-2; tentatively, D is TRBD2 (5 bases). The germline gives CDR1 SEHNR, CDR2 FQNEAQ (reference sequence). The CDR3 consists of 14 residues. The V end lost 5 bases, the J end lost 5 bases, and 12 bases lay between the germline ends. CDR3 DNA: TGTGCCAGCAGCGACGGAGGCGGGACCGGGGAGCTGTTTTTT. Protein product: CASSDGGGTGELFF.